The rows below give T cell receptor beta chains drawn from one sample of a study of blood T cell repertoires in COVID-19. The repertoire was sequenced with immunoSEQ multiplex PCR; TCRdb's copy has only in-frame clones and lacks some. The table includes over 450,000 clones, roughly 89% detected once. The specimen sequenced was peripheral blood. These receptors all stem from a man aged 18 to 35 with COVID-19, enrolled during active disease. The CDR3 runs from the conserved cysteine through the conserved F or W. Each record gives: CDR3 DNA, CDR3 protein, J gene, D gene, clone size, V gene. A D gene is named only where the DNA matches it firmly. Clone size, where shown, is once, few, many, or a class for clones that have expanded.

TGTGCCAGTAGTATAGTCTCTAGGAACACTGAAGCTTTCTTT	CASSIVSRNTEAFF	TRBJ1-1	.	.	TRBV19
TGCGCCAGCAGCTTGGATGGGCAGGCTTATCAGCCCCAGCATTTT	CASSLDGQAYQPQHF	TRBJ1-5	.	.	TRBV5-1
TGTGCCAGCAGCGTAGAGGGGGCCCGCCATGAGCAGTTCTTC	CASSVEGARHEQFF	TRBJ2-1	TRBD1	.	TRBV9
TGTGCCAGCAAGCTAGAGAGCACCGGGGAGCTGTTTTTT	CASKLESTGELFF	TRBJ2-2	.	few	TRBV2
TGTGCCAGCAGCCTCACTAGCGGGCGATTAAATGAGCAGTTCTTC	CASSLTSGRLNEQFF	TRBJ2-1	TRBD2	medium-sized	TRBV7-2
TGCGCCAGCAGCCAAGATCAGGGCTGGAACACTGAAGCTTTCTTT	CASSQDQGWNTEAFF	TRBJ1-1	.	.	TRBV4-1
TGTGCCAGCAGTTTGGGACAGGGTGGCACAGATACGCAGTATTTT	CASSLGQGGTDTQYF	TRBJ2-3	TRBD1	.	TRBV2
TGTGCCAGTAGTTCCCTTGCGGGGGCCTCAGCCTACAATGAGCAGTTCTTC	CASSSLAGASAYNEQFF	TRBJ2-1	.	once	TRBV19
TGCGCCAGCAGCCAAGTAGTACTCTACAATGAGCAGTTCTTC	CASSQVVLYNEQFF	TRBJ2-1	.	few	TRBV4-1
TGTGCCAGCAGCCCATTCGACAGGGGCGGAAACACCATATATTTT	CASSPFDRGGNTIYF	TRBJ1-3	TRBD1	.	TRBV7-2
TGTGCCAGCACGCGGGGGGGCATTACAGATACGCAGTATTTT	CASTRGGITDTQYF	TRBJ2-3	TRBD2	.	TRBV5-4
TGTGCCAGCAGCACGACAGTTGCCAAAAACATTCAGTACTTC	CASSTTVAKNIQYF	TRBJ2-4	.	.	TRBV5-4
TGTGCCAGCAGCACTAGAAACAATGAGCAGTTCTTC	CASSTRNNEQFF	TRBJ2-1	.	.	TRBV12-3/TRBV12-4
TGTGCCAGCAGTTTATCGAGCTGGCAGCCAGACCCGGGAACCGGGGAGCTGTTTTTT	CASSLSSWQPDPGTGELFF	TRBJ2-2	.	.	TRBV27
TGTGCCAGCAGCGTAGCACTAGCGGGGAACACCGGGGAGCTGTTTTTT	CASSVALAGNTGELFF	TRBJ2-2	TRBD2	.	TRBV9
TGTGCCAGCAGCCCTAACAGGGGTTGGGCAGATACGCAGTATTTT	CASSPNRGWADTQYF	TRBJ2-3	TRBD1	.	TRBV13
TGTGCCAGTAGTTCAAATTCCGGGACTAGCGGCTACGAGCAGTACTTC	CASSSNSGTSGYEQYF	TRBJ2-7	TRBD2	.	TRBV19
TGTGCCAGCAGTCCTAGCGGGGGGGCCGCCGGGGAGCTGTTTTTT	CASSPSGGAAGELFF	TRBJ2-2	TRBD2	.	TRBV6-5
TGCAGTGCTAGAGCCGGGTCTGGCTACACCTTC	CSARAGSGYTF	TRBJ1-2	.	.	TRBV20-1
TGTGCCAGCAGCATATCCTCCCTCGTCACAGATACGCAGTATTTT	CASSISSLVTDTQYF	TRBJ2-3	.	.	TRBV7-6
TGTGCCAGCAGCCAAAAGGACTCTTTTGCGGAGCAGTACTTC	CASSQKDSFAEQYF	TRBJ2-7	.	.	TRBV5-4
TGTGCCAGCAGTTACAATCCTCTAGCCAAAAACATTCAGTACTTC	CASSYNPLAKNIQYF	TRBJ2-4	.	.	TRBV2
TGTGCCAGCAGTCTCGGGAGGCAGAACTATGGCTACACCTTC	CASSLGRQNYGYTF	TRBJ1-2	.	.	TRBV28
TGTGCCAGCAGCCCCTACACTGAAGCTTTCTTT	CASSPYTEAFF	TRBJ1-1	.	once	TRBV7-9
TGTGCCAGCGGCCGGGAGCCCACTGAAGCTTTCTTT	CASGREPTEAFF	TRBJ1-1	.	.	TRBV2
TGTGCCAGTAGTATCGACAGAACTAACTATGGCTACACCTTC	CASSIDRTNYGYTF	TRBJ1-2	.	.	TRBV19
TGTGCCAGCAGATACGATAGGGGCTATGGCTACACCTTC	CASRYDRGYGYTF	TRBJ1-2	.	.	TRBV6-5
TGTGCCACCACTGGGAGGAATCAGCCCCAGCATTTT	CATTGRNQPQHF	TRBJ1-5	.	.	TRBV24-1
TGTGCCAGCAGCTCCGTCGGGAGGAACACAGATACGCAGTATTTT	CASSSVGRNTDTQYF	TRBJ2-3	TRBD2	.	TRBV11-3
TGTGCCAGCAAGGTAGCGGGAGGGTTCACCGGGGAGCTGTTTTTT	CASKVAGGFTGELFF	TRBJ2-2	TRBD2	few	TRBV2
TGCGCCAGCAGCCCAGGGGACTCTGGAAACACCATATATTTT	CASSPGDSGNTIYF	TRBJ1-3	.	.	TRBV5-1
TGTGCCAGTAGGAGAGACACCTCCTACGAGCAGTACTTC	CASRRDTSYEQYF	TRBJ2-7	.	.	TRBV19
TGTGCCAGCTCGGAACAGGCACCTACAGGGTACAATGAGCAGTTCTTC	CASSEQAPTGYNEQFF	TRBJ2-1	.	.	TRBV18
TGTGCCAGCAGTTGGGACTCCCTACCTAATTCACCCCTCCACTTT	CASSWDSLPNSPLHF	TRBJ1-6	.	.	TRBV6-5
TGTGCCAGTACCCTAGATCTGGTCTACTACAATGAGCAGTTCTTC	CASTLDLVYYNEQFF	TRBJ2-1	.	.	TRBV19